This T cell receptor (beta chain) was found in a study of shared clonotypes between healthy human individuals. Study outcomes and limitations: Clonotype sharing among donors was expected to depend on sequencing depth.

V gave up 1 base and J gave up 4 bases, with 17 bases separating them. The V gene's germline CDR1 is LGHNA and CDR2 YSLEER. This CDR3 is 18 amino acids long. The authors ran the assay at deep level. TCRdb's table, derived via immunoSEQ multiplex PCR, lists solely in-frame clones and lacks some. The table has roughly 2 million clones, roughly 95% seen once. As regards this clone: As yet, its antigen is unknown.

Sequencing input: naive CD4+ T cells sorted from blood. Described subset: CD45RA+ positively selected. The sequence came from a man between 18 and 35 years old in good health. J is TRBJ2-6 and V is TRBV4-3; D is uncertain. The CDR3 DNA reads as TGCGCCAGCAGCCAAGGGGCGACGAGCGCACCCGGGGCCAACGTCCTGACTTTC. Protein product: CASSQGATSAPGANVLTF.